This note documents a single T cell receptor beta chain sequence. Its matching antigen is unknown. The germline CDR1 and CDR2 sequences are LGHNA and YSLEER. Trimming cost V 0 bases and J 1 base, with 11 bases left between them. The length of the CDR3 is 16 residues. This record belongs to a study of T cell repertoires in cytomegalovirus infection. Study overall: It can be stated that public TCR beta signatures indicated CMV infection as well as a matching HLA type. Findings and limits, study-wide: Public TCR beta family frequency separated CMV-and-HLA carriers, including in an independent cohort. Predominance within the ex vivo response was attributable to HLA-C-restricted CMV-specific TCR beta clonotypes.

TCRdb fed the reads into MiXCR, producing one record per CDR3 protein. The table shows hundreds of thousands of distinct CDR3 sequences, with 30% to 40% occurring only once. The gene calls are TRBV4-3 and TRBJ2-3; D is perhaps TRBD1 or TRBD2 (5 bases each). The TCR comes from a human donor in good health (CMV status not recorded). Some clones in this sample may be carry-over from other donors' samples. The specimen comprised cultured PBMCs, sampled from culture after CMV antigen stimulation. In DNA form, the CDR3 reads TGCGCCAGCAGCCAAGATTATGTGGGACGCACAGATACGCAGTATTTT. Amino acid sequence: CASSQDYVGRTDTQYF.